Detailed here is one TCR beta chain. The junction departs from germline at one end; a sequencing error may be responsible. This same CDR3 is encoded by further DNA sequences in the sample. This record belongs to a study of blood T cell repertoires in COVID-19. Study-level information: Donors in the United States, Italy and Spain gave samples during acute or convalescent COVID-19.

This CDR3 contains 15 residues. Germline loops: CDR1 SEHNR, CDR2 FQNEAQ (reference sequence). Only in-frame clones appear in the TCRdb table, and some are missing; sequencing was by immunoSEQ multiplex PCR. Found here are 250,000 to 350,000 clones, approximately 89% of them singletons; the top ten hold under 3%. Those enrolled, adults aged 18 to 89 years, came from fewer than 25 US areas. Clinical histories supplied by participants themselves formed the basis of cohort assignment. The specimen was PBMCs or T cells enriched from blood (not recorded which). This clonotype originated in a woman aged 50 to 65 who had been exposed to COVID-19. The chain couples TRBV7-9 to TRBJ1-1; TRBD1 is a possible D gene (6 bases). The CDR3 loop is CASSLAVWGGTEAFF. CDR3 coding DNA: TGTGCCAGCAGCTTAGCTGTCTGGGGGGGCACTGAAGCCTTCTTT.